The TCR beta chain under discussion was sequenced for a study of T cells in Graves' hyperthyroidism and ophthalmopathy. Study-level findings and limits: Among clonotypes expanded in thyroid above 0.001, most were also found in blood. The authors' 13 V-J model separated ophthalmopathy from stable hyperthyroidism.

Patients with uncontrolled infections, other autoimmune diseases, pregnancy or lactation were excluded. In germline, CDR1 is KGHSH, CDR2 LQKENI. There are 15 residues in the CDR3. J lost 8 bases, V lost 6 bases, and 11 bases had no gene match. This clonotype occurred many times. Its target is not known. TCR beta CDR3 sequences were amplified from RNA transcripts. The HTBI primer set served for first-round RT-PCR of the TCR CDR3. TCRdb redid the calling of the multiplex PCR reads with MiXCR, one entry per CDR3 protein. The repertoire has about 620,000 distinct CDR3 sequences, roughly 16% of them found once; the top ten carry 3.8%.

The specimen was blood. This rearrangement joins TRBV18 to TRBJ2-1, with 9 bases lining up with TRBD1. The clonotype was recovered from a woman in her 30s with Graves' hyperthyroidism. CDR3 nucleotides: TGTGCCAGCTCTGAACTGGGACAGGGAGGCGATGAGCAGTTCTTC. Residues: CASSELGQGGDEQFF.